Presented here are 16 T cell receptor beta chains from one specimen sequenced in a study of T-cell reconstitution after alpha-beta-depleted transplantation in children. Unique molecular identifiers were incorporated when the TCRbeta library was constructed. Each CDR3 protein gets one entry after TCRdb re-called the PCR reads with MiXCR. Here the sample spans almost 500,000 distinct CDR3 sequences, 9.5% to 15% being singletons. The sample consisted of PBMCs from the stem cell graft donor, taken from the stem cell graft. All receptors derive from a human donor who donated a stem cell graft to a child with combined immunodeficiency.

This clonotype was seen a few times. The V call is TRBV5-6, the J call TRBJ2-1; D is possibly TRBD2 (5 bases). The ends were cut back, 5 bases at V and 0 bases at J, with 15 bases in the middle. The CDR3 is made up of 16 amino acids. From germline, CDR1 is SGHDT and CDR2 YYEEEE. The CDR3 sequence: CASSSRVGSSYNEQFF. In nucleotides, the CDR3 is TGTGCCAGCAGTTCCCGGGTGGGGAGCTCCTACAATGAGCAGTTCTTC.

This chain uses TRBV6-2 or TRBV6-3 with TRBJ1-6; 7 bases are a match to TRBD1. V was clipped by 6 bases and J by 8 bases; unmatched bases: 7. Germline CDR1 is MNHEY and CDR2 is SVGEGT. The CDR3 runs to 14 residues. The CDR3, as DNA: TGTGCCAGCAGATCCGGGACAGAGTATTCACCCCTCCACTTT. The encoded protein is CASRSGTEYSPLHF.

The chain is built from TRBV7-6 and TRBJ2-7, with D possibly TRBD1 on 6 matching bases. CDR1 is SGHVS and CDR2 is FNYEAQ in the germline V gene. V lost 5 bases and J lost 3, with 14 bases in between. CDR3 size: 14 residues. This chain's CDR3 is CASSPRGWSYEQYF. CDR3 nucleotides: TGTGCCAGCAGCCCCAGGGGATGGAGCTACGAGCAGTACTTC.

There are a few counts of this clonotype. V is TRBV20-1 and J is TRBJ2-1; D may match TRBD1 or TRBD2 (5 bases each). CDR3 length: 13 residues. Looked up from germline, CDR1 is DFQATT and CDR2 is SNEGSKA (reference sequence). V lost 5 bases and J 5 bases, leaving 13 bases between the germline ends. The CDR3 sequence: CSAFWGPDNEQFF. CDR3 in DNA: TGCAGTGCTTTCTGGGGACCTGACAATGAGCAGTTCTTC.

This clonotype was recorded many times. The chain recombines TRBV9 with TRBJ2-1; 10 bases align to TRBD1. The V gene end was trimmed by 2 bases and the J gene end by 6 bases; junction bases not matched to a gene: 8. CDR1 and CDR2 (germline): SGDLS, YYNGEE. This CDR3 comprises 16 residues. In DNA, the CDR3 is TGTGCCAGCAGCGTCCTACCGGGACAGGGGAGCAATGAGCAGTTCTTC. Its translation is CASSVLPGQGSNEQFF.

The chain links TRBV2 to TRBJ2-3; no reliable D call. The V gene's germline CDR1 is SNHLY and CDR2 FYNNEI. The CDR3 runs 13 residues. V shed 3 bases and J shed 5 bases, with 9 bases lying between them. The CDR3 nucleotides read TGTGCCAGCAGTGATTATCCGTTAGATACGCAGTATTTT. This encodes CASSDYPLDTQYF. Full variable domain (remainder filled in from reference TRBV2 and TRBJ2-3): EPEVTQTPSHQVTQMGQEVILRCVPISNHLYFYWYRQILGQKVEFLVSFYNNEISEKSEIFDDQFSVERPDGSNFTLKIRSTKLEDSAMYFCASSDYPLDTQYFGPGTRLTVL.

V is TRBV12-3 or TRBV12-4 and J is TRBJ2-1, with D possibly matching TRBD2 (5 bases). The CDR3 is made up of 12 amino acids. Trimming took off 7 bases at V and 2 bases at J, with 6 bases between the two ends. The CDR3 loop reads CASKTTYNEQFF. Here the CDR3 DNA reads TGTGCCAGCAAGACTACCTACAATGAGCAGTTCTTC.

This clonotype was picked up a small number of times. J is TRBJ2-7 and V is TRBV7-9; 11 bases are a match to TRBD1. In germline, CDR1 is SEHNR, CDR2 FQNEAQ (reference sequence). The CDR3 is 15 residues long. V gave up 5 bases and J gave up 5 bases; unmatched junction bases: 8. CDR3 residues: CASSRPGQGVHEQYF. DNA of the CDR3: TGTGCCAGCAGCCGGCCGGGACAGGGGGTCCACGAGCAGTACTTC.

V usage is TRBV20-1 and J usage is TRBJ2-7; D uncertain. Germline V gene data show CDR1 as DFQATT and CDR2 as SNEGSKA (reference sequence). This CDR3 has 14 amino acids. V shed 6 bases and J shed 0 bases, with 15 bases lying between them. The CDR3 bases are TGCAGTGCCCGGCCGGACGGCCACTCCTACGAGCAGTACTTC. This encodes CSARPDGHSYEQYF.

The sample holds a few counts of this clonotype. The chain recombines TRBV24-1 with TRBJ2-7, with TRBD2 matching 8 bases. Trimming took 8 bases from V and 2 from J; bases not matched to a gene: 7. The CDR3 length is 14 residues. Germline CDR1 and CDR2: KGHDR and SFDVKD. CDR3 in amino acids: CATKPSGRAYEQYF. The CDR3 DNA is TGTGCCACCAAGCCTAGCGGGCGCGCCTACGAGCAGTACTTC.

This clonotype occurred many times. V usage is TRBV9 and J usage is TRBJ2-7; D unresolved. Germline CDR1 reads SGDLS; CDR2 reads YYNGEE. V lost 3 bases and J 3 bases, leaving 13 bases between the germline ends. CDR3 length equals 14 residues. The chain's CDR3 is CASSAYGVGYEQYF. CDR3 nucleotides: TGTGCCAGCAGCGCGTATGGGGTGGGCTACGAGCAGTACTTC. Using reference TRBV9 and TRBJ2-7 for the parts outside the CDR3, the full variable domain is DSGVTQTPKHLITATGQRVTLRCSPRSGDLSVYWYQQSLDQGLQFLIQYYNGEERAKGNILERFSAQQFPDLHSELNLSSLELGDSALYFCASSAYGVGYEQYFGPGTRLTVT.

The J gene is TRBJ2-3, the V gene TRBV18; D is perhaps TRBD1 (5 bases). Germline CDR1 reads KGHSH; CDR2 reads LQKENI. This CDR3 contains 16 residues. Trimming pared 5 bases from V and 2 bases from J, leaving 17 bases between. CDR3 region: CASSAQTDSLTDTQYF. The CDR3 DNA reads TGTGCCAGCTCAGCCCAAACCGACAGTCTCACAGATACGCAGTATTTT.

This clonotype was counted between two and nine times. This chain links TRBV5-1 with TRBJ2-5; no clear D. The germline V and J ends were trimmed by 7 bases and 2 bases, with 12 bases remaining between them. This CDR3 contains 13 residues. Germline-derived CDR1 and CDR2 are SGHRS and YFSETQ. The CDR3 sequence is CASRTTPQETQYF. The CDR3 DNA sequence: TGCGCCAGCCGGACGACGCCACAAGAGACCCAGTACTTC. Filled out from reference TRBV5-1 and TRBJ2-5, the complete variable domain reads KAGVTQTPRYLIKTRGQQVTLSCSPISGHRSVSWYQQTPGQGLQFLFEYFSETQRNKGNFPGRFSGRQFSNSRSEMNVSTLELGDSALYLCASRTTPQETQYFGPGTRLLVL.

V and J are TRBV4-1 and TRBJ2-6; the match to TRBD2 covers 13 bases. J was trimmed by 0 bases and V by 7 bases; bases with no gene match: 15. Germline V gene lookup returns CDR1 MGHRA and CDR2 YSYEKL. CDR3 length: 21 amino acids. The CDR3 DNA sequence: TGCGCCAGCACCCCCGGGACTAGCGGGAACTTTATTCCCTCTGGGGCCAACGTCCTGACTTTC. This sequence encodes CASTPGTSGNFIPSGANVLTF.

This clonotype was seen only a few times. The V call is TRBV12-3 or TRBV12-4, the J call TRBJ1-5; 8 positions match TRBD1. The trim removed 6 bases at V and 6 bases at J, leaving 7 bases unmatched. The CDR3 is 14 residues long. The CDR3 sequence: CASSPTGDSQPQHF. The CDR3 DNA reads as TGTGCCAGCAGCCCGACAGGGGATAGTCAGCCCCAGCATTTT.

This clonotype appeared a few times. This rearrangement joins TRBV20-1 to TRBJ2-5; D tentatively reads TRBD1 or TRBD2 (5 bases each). Per germline, CDR1 DFQATT and CDR2 SNEGSKA (reference sequence). Trimming shortened V by 0 bases and J by 0 bases, and 11 bases separated the two germline ends. The CDR3 consists of 15 residues. The CDR3 sequence: CSARDDGGNQETQYF. The CDR3 DNA is TGCAGTGCTAGAGATGATGGGGGTAACCAAGAGACCCAGTACTTC.